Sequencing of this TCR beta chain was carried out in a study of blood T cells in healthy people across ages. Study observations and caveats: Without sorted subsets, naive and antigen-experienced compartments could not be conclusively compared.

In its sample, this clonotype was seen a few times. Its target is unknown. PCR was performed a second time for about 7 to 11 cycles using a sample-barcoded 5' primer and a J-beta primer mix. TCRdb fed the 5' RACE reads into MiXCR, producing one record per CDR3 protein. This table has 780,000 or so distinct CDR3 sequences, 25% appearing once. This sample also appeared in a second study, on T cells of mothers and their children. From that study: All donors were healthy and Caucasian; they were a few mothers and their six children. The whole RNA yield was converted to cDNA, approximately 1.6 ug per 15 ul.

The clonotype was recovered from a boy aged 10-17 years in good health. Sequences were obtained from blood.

The chain's CDR3 is CASSPWTSGVTDTQYF. The CDR3, as DNA: TGTGCCAGCAGCCCATGGACTAGCGGGGTTACAGATACGCAGTATTTT. This chain links TRBV11-2 with TRBJ2-3; 12 bases line up with TRBD2. The CDR3 is 16 residues long. The germline CDR1 and CDR2 sequences are SGHAT and FQNNGV. Trimming removed 5 bases from V and 3 bases from J; junction bases left unmatched: 6.